A selection of T cell receptor beta chains follows, all from one sample in a study of cytomegalovirus exposure and HLA in healthy donors. Profiled with immunoSEQ multiplex PCR; TCRdb holds only in-frame clones, not every one. The sample includes roughly 120,000 clones. The material sequenced was PBMCs. The source is a man younger than 30 in good health and CMV-seronegative. CDR3s include the opening cysteine and the closing phenylalanine or tryptophan. The D gene is left open where the match is weak.

j_call: TRBJ2-1; d_call: TRBD2; v_call: TRBV18; cdr3_aa: CASSPTGTSGSGYNEQFF; cdr3_nt: TGTGCCAGCTCACCAACGGGGACTAGCGGGAGTGGTTACAATGAGCAGTTCTTC
j_call: TRBJ1-5; d_call: TRBD1; v_call: TRBV27; cdr3_aa: CASPLQRGRRTQHF; cdr3_nt: TGTGCCAGCCCTCTACAAAGGGGGCGCAGGACCCAGCATTTT
j_call: TRBJ1-2; d_call: -; v_call: TRBV30; cdr3_aa: CAWSVQGGRARTF; cdr3_nt: TGTGCCTGGAGTGTACAAGGGGGTAGGGCTCGGACCTTC
j_call: TRBJ2-2; d_call: -; v_call: TRBV30; cdr3_aa: CAWARGSKSNTGELFF; cdr3_nt: TGTGCCTGGGCAAGGGGCAGTAAATCGAACACCGGGGAGCTGTTTTTT
j_call: TRBJ2-7; d_call: TRBD1; v_call: TRBV30; cdr3_aa: CAWSVLRGHYEQYF; cdr3_nt: TGTGCCTGGAGTGTACTCAGGGGGCACTACGAGCAGTACTTC
j_call: TRBJ2-5; d_call: TRBD2; v_call: TRBV29-1; cdr3_aa: CSVEVAGAETQYF; cdr3_nt: TGCAGCGTTGAAGTAGCGGGAGCTGAGACCCAGTACTTC
j_call: TRBJ2-1; d_call: -; v_call: TRBV19; cdr3_aa: CASSIRGPKAGGSEQFF; cdr3_nt: TGTGCCAGTAGTATAAGGGGGCCGAAGGCGGGAGGTAGTGAGCAGTTCTTC
j_call: TRBJ1-5; d_call: -; v_call: TRBV4-2; cdr3_aa: CASSVTANNQPQHF; cdr3_nt: TGTGCCAGCAGCGTGACAGCTAACAATCAGCCCCAGCATTTT
j_call: TRBJ1-1; d_call: -; v_call: TRBV9; cdr3_aa: CASSVATLADEAFF; cdr3_nt: TGTGCCAGCAGCGTAGCTACACTGGCGGATGAAGCTTTCTTT
j_call: TRBJ2-2; d_call: -; v_call: TRBV6-4; cdr3_aa: CASSADTGENTGELFF; cdr3_nt: TGTGCCAGCAGCGCGGACACAGGTGAAAACACCGGGGAGCTGTTTTTT
j_call: TRBJ1-1; d_call: -; v_call: TRBV4-1; cdr3_aa: CASSQDRGMNTEAFF; cdr3_nt: TGCGCCAGCAGCCAAGATAGGGGGATGAACACTGAAGCTTTCTTT
j_call: TRBJ1-6; d_call: -; v_call: TRBV30; cdr3_aa: CAWSAISRGRSSYNSPLHF; cdr3_nt: TGTGCCTGGAGCGCAATAAGCAGGGGAAGAAGCTCCTATAATTCACCCCTCCACTTT
j_call: TRBJ2-7; d_call: TRBD2; v_call: TRBV10-3; cdr3_aa: CAISGDYPRGYEQYF; cdr3_nt: TGTGCCATCAGTGGGGACTACCCGAGGGGTTACGAGCAGTACTTC
j_call: TRBJ1-2; d_call: TRBD1; v_call: TRBV7-2; cdr3_aa: CASSNTNRGHYGYTF; cdr3_nt: TGTGCCAGCAGCAACACCAACAGGGGACACTATGGCTACACCTTC
j_call: TRBJ1-4; d_call: -; v_call: TRBV30; cdr3_aa: CAWSEEGIEKLFF; cdr3_nt: TGTGCCTGGAGTGAGGAGGGTATTGAAAAACTGTTTTTT
j_call: TRBJ2-2; d_call: TRBD2; v_call: TRBV30; cdr3_aa: CAWRGIWREDTGELFF; cdr3_nt: TGTGCCTGGAGGGGGATATGGCGGGAGGACACCGGGGAGCTGTTTTTT
j_call: TRBJ2-6; d_call: TRBD2; v_call: TRBV13; cdr3_aa: CASSLVGFTSGPDSGANVLTF; cdr3_nt: TGTGCCAGCAGCTTAGTCGGTTTTACTAGCGGGCCTGATTCTGGGGCCAACGTCCTGACTTTC
j_call: TRBJ1-1; d_call: -; v_call: TRBV6-5; cdr3_aa: CASSVTVNRWAFF; cdr3_nt: TGTGCCAGCAGTGTCACGGTCAACCGCTGGGCTTTCTTT
j_call: TRBJ1-5; d_call: -; v_call: TRBV28; cdr3_aa: CASRSGGQPQHF; cdr3_nt: TGTGCCAGCAGATCTGGAGGTCAGCCCCAGCATTTT
j_call: TRBJ1-6; d_call: TRBD1; v_call: TRBV6-5; cdr3_aa: CASSYRRDSYNSPLHF; cdr3_nt: TGTGCCAGCAGTTACAGGCGGGACAGCTATAATTCACCCCTCCACTTT
j_call: TRBJ1-2; d_call: -; v_call: TRBV9; cdr3_aa: CASSLGGLDSFNYGYTF; cdr3_nt: TGTGCCAGCAGCCTAGGGGGATTGGACAGTTTTAACTATGGCTACACCTTC
j_call: TRBJ1-1; d_call: -; v_call: TRBV5-1; cdr3_aa: CASSQDGGLNTEAFF; cdr3_nt: TGCGCCAGCAGCCAAGACGGGGGACTGAACACTGAAGCTTTCTTT
j_call: TRBJ1-1; d_call: TRBD1; v_call: TRBV7-6; cdr3_aa: CASSPQGGTEAFF; cdr3_nt: TGTGCCAGCAGCCCCCAGGGGGGCACTGAAGCTTTCTTT
j_call: TRBJ1-2; d_call: -; v_call: TRBV7-3; cdr3_aa: CASSALGTPVAF; cdr3_nt: TGTGCCAGCAGCGCCCTAGGGACACCCGTCGCCTTC
j_call: TRBJ1-5; d_call: TRBD1; v_call: TRBV29-1; cdr3_aa: CSVGYGQGVSPQHF; cdr3_nt: TGCAGCGTTGGCTACGGACAGGGGGTTTCTCCCCAGCATTTT
j_call: TRBJ1-1; d_call: -; v_call: TRBV6-1; cdr3_aa: CASKAGGGREAFF; cdr3_nt: TGTGCCAGCAAGGCGGGTGGGGGCCGTGAAGCTTTCTTT
j_call: TRBJ1-1; d_call: -; v_call: TRBV19; cdr3_aa: CASSIPAGNTEAFF; cdr3_nt: TGTGCCAGTAGTATACCCGCCGGGAACACTGAAGCTTTCTTT
j_call: TRBJ1-2; d_call: -; v_call: TRBV28; cdr3_aa: CASSLGFAGGGYTF; cdr3_nt: TGTGCCAGCAGTTTAGGGTTCGCGGGAGGAGGCTACACCTTC
j_call: TRBJ2-7; d_call: -; v_call: TRBV15; cdr3_aa: CATSRDWRIAYEQYF; cdr3_nt: TGTGCCACCAGCAGAGACTGGCGGATAGCCTACGAGCAGTACTTC
j_call: TRBJ1-1; d_call: TRBD1; v_call: TRBV2; cdr3_aa: CASKSGQGILAFF; cdr3_nt: TGTGCCAGCAAGTCCGGACAGGGGATTTTGGCTTTCTTT
j_call: TRBJ1-3; d_call: -; v_call: TRBV5-1; cdr3_aa: CASSILGSSGNTIYF; cdr3_nt: TGCGCCAGCAGCATCCTAGGGAGCTCTGGAAACACCATATATTTT
j_call: TRBJ1-2; d_call: TRBD1; v_call: TRBV9; cdr3_aa: CASSPNTGTGSGYTF; cdr3_nt: TGTGCCAGCAGCCCAAACACCGGGACAGGGAGTGGCTACACCTTC
j_call: TRBJ1-6; d_call: -; v_call: TRBV5-4; cdr3_aa: CASSLGRPGINSPLHF; cdr3_nt: TGTGCCAGCAGCTTGGGAAGGCCAGGGATTAATTCACCCCTCCACTTT
j_call: TRBJ1-2; d_call: TRBD1; v_call: TRBV18; cdr3_aa: CASSRWDRGQDGYTF; cdr3_nt: TGTGCCAGCTCCCGCTGGGACAGGGGTCAAGATGGCTACACCTTC
j_call: TRBJ1-2; d_call: -; v_call: TRBV2; cdr3_aa: CASSEDKGHGYTF; cdr3_nt: TGTGCCAGCAGTGAAGATAAGGGGCATGGCTACACCTTC
j_call: TRBJ2-1; d_call: TRBD2; v_call: TRBV11-2; cdr3_aa: CASSAMTSSEQFF; cdr3_nt: TGTGCCAGCAGCGCGATGACTAGCTCTGAGCAGTTCTTC
j_call: TRBJ1-2; d_call: -; v_call: TRBV27; cdr3_aa: CASSSPRGAEGYTF; cdr3_nt: TGTGCCAGCAGCTCGCCTCGGGGGGCGGAGGGCTACACCTTC
j_call: TRBJ1-2; d_call: -; v_call: TRBV20-1; cdr3_aa: CSASIRAGYTF; cdr3_nt: TGCAGTGCTAGTATCAGGGCTGGCTACACCTTC
j_call: TRBJ1-1; d_call: -; v_call: TRBV5-6; cdr3_aa: CASSPGYTEAFF; cdr3_nt: TGTGCCAGCAGCCCGGGGTACACTGAAGCTTTCTTT
j_call: TRBJ1-2; d_call: -; v_call: TRBV29-1; cdr3_aa: CSGMSSTDDSGYTF; cdr3_nt: TGCAGCGGCATGTCATCGACAGACGACTCAGGCTACACCTTC
j_call: TRBJ2-4; d_call: TRBD1; v_call: TRBV10-3; cdr3_aa: CAANSQGAKNIQYF; cdr3_nt: TGTGCCGCGAACTCCCAGGGGGCAAAAAACATTCAGTACTTC